What follows are 16 T cell receptor beta chains derived from one specimen sequenced in a study of beta chain features in type 1 diabetes (dated 2018 in TCRdb). Receptor amplification or capture employed the immunoSEQ multiplex PCR assay. The High Capacity cDNA Reverse Transcription Kit was used to reverse transcribe all of the isolated RNA, meaning that expressed TCRB transcripts were what got sequenced. TCRdb stores this immuneACCESS table with in-frame sequences only. Part of the clones is absent; in the studies checked, under half of the shortfall reflects unresolved V genes, and no reason is known for the rest. For this sample the table gives about 410,000 clones, of which approximately 15% were detected only once. In total, the top ten clones hold roughly 0.036% of the sample. What was sequenced was naive CD4+ T cells from blood. The sample's cell subset or site label, in plain terms: true naive CD4+ T cells. These receptor sequences come from a man aged 25-45 years in good health.

The CDR3 is CASSVGTAPRTYNEQFF. The CDR3 region has the DNA TGTGCCAGCAGCGTAGGCACCGCCCCCCGGACCTACAATGAGCAGTTCTTC. The chain employs TRBV9 and TRBJ2-1, with no clear D. Germline loops: CDR1 SGDLS, CDR2 YYNGEE. The V end was cut by 0 bases, the J end by 2 bases, with 15 bases between. CDR3 length: 17 amino acids.

V is TRBV7-2 and J is TRBJ2-3; D perhaps matches TRBD2 (6 bases). CDR1 is SGHTA and CDR2 is FQGNSA in the germline V gene. Trimming took 5 bases from V and 6 from J, leaving 9 bases between them. The CDR3 is 12 residues long. This CDR3 reads CASSTTSDTQYF. The CDR3 DNA follows: TGTGCCAGCAGCACAACTAGCGATACGCAGTATTTT.

The gene calls are TRBV30 and TRBJ1-1, with TRBD1 as a possible D gene (5 bases). The CDR3 extends over 11 amino acids. In germline, CDR1 is GTSNPN, CDR2 SVGIG (reference sequence). The ends were cut back, 4 bases at V and 6 bases at J, with 9 bases in the middle. CDR3 in DNA: TGTGCCTGGATCTCAGGGTCTGAAGCTTTCTTT. The encoded protein is CAWISGSEAFF.

V gene TRBV15 combines with J gene TRBJ2-7, with 10 nucleotides matching TRBD1. The CDR3 length is 15 residues. The V gene end was trimmed by 3 bases and the J gene end by 7 bases; junction bases not matched to a gene: 9. Germline V lookup: CDR1 LNHNV, CDR2 YYDKDF (reference sequence). CDR3 region: CATSRDTGTGVEQYV. The CDR3 bases are TGTGCCACCAGCAGGGACACCGGGACAGGGGTTGAGCAGTACGTC.

V and J are TRBV5-1 and TRBJ2-6; no reliable D call. Trimming removed 1 base from V and 13 bases from J, with 9 bases in between. Germline V gene data show CDR1 as SGHRS and CDR2 as YFSETQ. The CDR3 covers 12 residues. The DNA of the CDR3 is TGCGCCAGCAGCTTGAGATTAGAAGTCCTGACTTTC. Encoded protein: CASSLRLEVLTF.

The chain has TRBV21-1 and TRBJ2-7; TRBD2 reflects the table's D call only, with no check against the DNA. TRBV21-1 is shown as a pseudogene. The CDR3 sequence is 13 residues long. The CDR3 protein is CASSRSSGSGQYV. CDR3 sequence (DNA): TGTGCCAGCAGCAGGTCTAGCGGGTCGGGGCAGTACGTC.

This clone was counted only a few times. This chain links TRBV30 with TRBJ1-5, with D tentatively TRBD1 (5 bases). CDR3 length: 13 residues. CDR1 GTSNPN and CDR2 SVGIG come from the germline V gene (reference sequence). V lost 3 bases to trimming and J lost 7 bases, with 13 bases between them. CDR3 region: CAWSEDRGQPQHF. In DNA, the CDR3 is TGTGCCTGGAGCGAAGACCGGGGGCAGCCCCAGCATTTT.

The chain links TRBV4-1 to TRBJ2-3; D not resolved. The V gene lost 1 base and the J gene lost 2 bases, with 13 bases spanning the gap. The length of the CDR3 is 16 residues. The germline CDR1 and CDR2 sequences are MGHRA and YSYEKL. CDR3 nucleotides: TGCGCCAGCAGCCAAGTAGGGCTCATATCCACAGATACGCAGTATTTT. Translation gives CASSQVGLISTDTQYF.

This clone was counted between two and nine times. The gene calls are TRBV9 and TRBJ2-1; 9 nucleotides line up with TRBD1. J lost 9 bases, V lost 2 bases, and 6 bases had no gene match. This CDR3 has 14 amino acids. From germline, CDR1 is SGDLS and CDR2 YYNGEE. CDR3 sequence: CASSVGTGLSEQFF. CDR3 in DNA: TGTGCCAGCAGCGTTGGGACAGGGTTAAGTGAGCAGTTCTTC.

This clone was counted once. The CDR3, as DNA: TGTGCCAGCAGTCCACGCCAGGGCAGACCCTATGGCTACACCTTC. Its protein is CASSPRQGRPYGYTF. V usage is TRBV27 and J usage is TRBJ1-2; possibly TRBD1 for D (5 bases). V shed 5 bases and J shed 4 bases, with 17 bases lying between them. The CDR3 runs 15 residues. Germline CDR1 and CDR2: MNHEY and SMNVEV (reference sequence).

The rearrangement links TRBV10-3 to TRBJ2-1, with unresolved D. The germline V gene has CDR1 ENHRY and CDR2 SYGVKD. The CDR3 is 12 amino acids. Trimming removed 2 bases from V and 7 bases from J, with 6 bases in between. CDR3 sequence (DNA): TGTGCCATCAGTGAGACGGCTAATGAGCAGTTCTTC. Amino acids: CAISETANEQFF.

This clone was detected only a few times. V and J are TRBV19 and TRBJ2-3; 7 bases match TRBD1. Unmatched junction bases numbered 7, after V lost 5 bases and J lost 2 bases. Per germline, CDR1 LNHDA and CDR2 SQIVND (reference sequence). The CDR3 is 15 amino acids. The DNA for the CDR3 is TGTGCCAGTAGTCCTACAGGGGCCGTCACAGATACGCAGTATTTT. Translated: CASSPTGAVTDTQYF.

The table lists this clone with a few counts. The chain couples TRBV2 to TRBJ2-3; the match to TRBD2 covers 7 bases. Germline assignment: CDR1 SNHLY and CDR2 FYNNEI. J was trimmed by 1 base and V by 1 base; bases with no gene match: 2. The CDR3 length is 15 residues. Here the CDR3 reads CASSEEGLRTDTQYF. The CDR3 region has the DNA TGTGCCAGCAGTGAAGAGGGACTACGCACAGATACGCAGTATTTT.

In this sample, this clone turned up a few times. The genes are TRBV18 and TRBJ1-1; no definite D call. Between the trimmed V and J ends, which lost 2 bases and 1 base, there was a span of 11 bases. The CDR3 sequence is 15 residues long. The V gene's germline CDR1 is KGHSH and CDR2 LQKENI. The CDR3 DNA reads as TGTGCCAGCTCACCAAAAACTGACCCGAACACTGAAGCTTTCTTT. It translates to CASSPKTDPNTEAFF.

This clone was seen a few times. V usage is TRBV9 and J usage is TRBJ1-1; D might be TRBD1 (5 bases). The CDR3 is made up of 15 amino acids. V was pared by 0 bases and J by 1 base, with 10 bases between. Germline values: CDR1 SGDLS, CDR2 YYNGEE. The CDR3 is CASSVEAGPNTEAFF. CDR3 DNA: TGTGCCAGCAGCGTAGAGGCAGGGCCGAACACTGAAGCTTTCTTT.

The chain carries TRBV9 and TRBJ2-3, with D tentatively TRBD1 (7 bases). Between the trimmed V and J ends, which lost 10 bases and 1 base, there was a span of 19 bases. The length of the CDR3 is 15 residues. Per the germline V gene, CDR1 is SGDLS and CDR2 is YYNGEE. The CDR3 DNA reads as TGTGCCTCCGCCGGACAGGTAGCGGGCACAGATACGCAGTATTTT. It codes for CASAGQVAGTDTQYF.